This TCR beta chain was retrieved from a study of read filtering for tumor transcriptome and immune sequencing. Study overall: Patients were around 17 male and some 15 female, mean age 65.9 years, range about 47 to 85.

For this clonotype: Its antigen is not identified.

Points from the study as a whole: RNA-seq captured clonotypes less deeply and reliably than IR-seq. In IR-seq, single-read clonotypes were around 80% of clonotypes but about 3.5% of reads.

From about 400 ng of RNA, a library with molecular barcoded alpha/delta and beta/gamma adaptors was made. From the reads, TCRdb called clonotypes with MiXCR, one entry per CDR3 protein. The repertoire consists of over 20,000 distinct CDR3 sequences, with roughly an eighth occurring once and the leading ten covering around 66%. Bone marrow was sampled from every patient at the time of active disease. Germline CDR1 is ENHRY and CDR2 is SYGVKD. V was shortened by 6 bases and J by 1 base, with 9 bases between the two germline ends. The CDR3 is made up of 13 amino acids. The V gene is TRBV10-3, the J gene TRBJ1-1; D might be TRBD1 (5 bases). The sequence was collected from a donor over 35 with multiple myeloma. The sample consisted of a population of CD138-negative cells sorted from bone marrow. The CDR3 is CAISETGNTEAFF. DNA of the CDR3: TGTGCCATCAGCGAAACAGGGAACACTGAAGCTTTCTTT.